The 6 T cell receptor beta chains listed next were all sequenced from one sample in a study of blood T cell repertoires in COVID-19. Assay used: immunoSEQ multiplex PCR; TCRdb lists only in-frame clones, some missing. The sample has about 200,000 clones, roughly 83% seen once. The specimen was peripheral blood. The receptors originated from a man aged 35-49 years with acute or convalescent COVID-19.

The V gene is TRBV6-2 or TRBV6-3, the J gene TRBJ2-2, with a possible D match to TRBD1 (6 bases). Germline CDR1 and CDR2: MNHEY and SVGEGT. This CDR3 region has 15 residues. The germline V and J ends were trimmed by 5 bases and 6 bases, with 16 bases remaining between them. The CDR3 DNA is TGTGCCAGCAGTACCCGGGACACACTGGCCGGGGAGCTGTTTTTT. Amino acids: CASSTRDTLAGELFF.

This clone came up a few times. This chain connects TRBV7-9 to TRBJ1-2, with D perhaps TRBD1 (6 bases). CDR1 and CDR2 (germline): SEHNR, FQNEAQ (reference sequence). The CDR3 covers 11 residues. Trimming shortened V by 4 bases and J by 12 bases, and 12 bases separated the two germline ends. The CDR3: CASSSTGIHTF. Here the CDR3 DNA reads TGTGCCAGCAGCTCTACAGGGATCCACACCTTC.

The rearrangement joins TRBV27 to TRBJ1-6; maybe TRBD1 (6 bases). The V and J ends lost 6 bases and 10 bases respectively, with 13 bases between them. The CDR3 extends over 13 amino acids. CDR1 and CDR2 from the germline V gene are MNHEY and SMNVEV (reference sequence). This chain's CDR3 is CASRARGRSPLHF. CDR3 DNA: TGTGCCAGCAGGGCCAGGGGAAGGTCACCCCTCCACTTT.

The chain joins TRBV29-1 to TRBJ2-7; 11 bases fit TRBD1. J was trimmed by 5 bases and V by 6 bases; bases with no gene match: 9. CDR1 SQVTM and CDR2 ANQGSEA come from the germline V gene. This CDR3 is 14 amino acids long. CDR3 DNA sequence: TGCAGCGTGGGGACAGGGGGTTTAGGGAACGAGCAGTACTTC. This gives the protein CSVGTGGLGNEQYF.

This chain joins TRBV7-9 and TRBJ1-2; 7 bases are a match to TRBD1. V shed 3 bases, J shed 3 bases, and the junction held 7 bases outside the gene matches. Germline CDR1 reads SEHNR; CDR2 reads FQNEAQ (reference sequence). CDR3 length: 15 residues. In DNA, the CDR3 is TGTGCCAGCAGCTTGCTGGACAGGATGGACTATGGCTACACCTTC. This encodes CASSLLDRMDYGYTF.

The CDR3 reads CSAGRQETQYF. The CDR3 nucleotides are TGCAGTGCTGGCAGACAAGAGACCCAGTACTTC. The J gene is TRBJ2-5, the V gene TRBV20-1; D gene ambiguous. The germline V gene has CDR1 DFQATT and CDR2 SNEGSKA (reference sequence). V was trimmed by 5 bases and J by 2 bases, leaving 6 bases between them. This CDR3 has 11 amino acids.